Shown below are 7 T cell receptor beta chains from a single sample sequenced in a study of cytomegalovirus exposure and HLA in healthy donors. Only in-frame clones appear in the TCRdb table, and some are missing; sequencing was by immunoSEQ multiplex PCR. This sample has about 38,000 clones; about 93% occur once, and the top ten carry 3% to 3.5%. The source material was PBMCs. The receptors stem from a man younger than 30 in good health and CMV-seronegative.

The chain has TRBV5-1 and TRBJ2-5, with D unresolved. V was pared by 0 bases and J by 2 bases, with 8 bases between. Looked up from germline, CDR1 is SGHRS and CDR2 is YFSETQ. CDR3 length equals 14 residues. The CDR3 sequence is CASSLGPEQETQYF. The CDR3 DNA is TGCGCCAGCAGCTTGGGTCCAGAACAAGAGACCCAGTACTTC.

This chain links TRBV27 with TRBJ2-7; tentative D call: TRBD1 (6 bases). The V gene's germline CDR1 is MNHEY and CDR2 SMNVEV (reference sequence). The CDR3 has 12 amino acids. V dropped 5 bases and J dropped 6 bases, with 11 bases sitting between them. The DNA of the CDR3 is TGTGCCAGCAGTCTCAGGGGAAGCGAGCAGTACTTC. Its translation: CASSLRGSEQYF.

The chain is built from TRBV10-3 and TRBJ1-2, with D possibly being TRBD1 (5 bases). Germline values: CDR1 ENHRY, CDR2 SYGVKD. CDR3 size: 18 residues. V was cut by 3 bases and J by 7 bases, with 27 bases left in between. The CDR3 coding sequence is TGTGCCATCAGTGAAACGGGGGGTTTCACGGGGGTGACTGGTGGCTACACCTTC. The encoded protein is CAISETGGFTGVTGGYTF.

This chain uses TRBV10-3 with TRBJ2-2; 7 bases agree with TRBD2. Trimming removed 8 bases from V and 1 base from J; junction bases left unmatched: 4. The CDR3 covers 14 residues. Germline assignment: CDR1 ENHRY and CDR2 SYGVKD. Written as DNA, the CDR3 is TGTGCCATCCTTGCGGGGGAGAACACCGGGGAGCTGTTTTTT. It encodes CAILAGENTGELFF.

This clone was counted a single time. The rearrangement joins TRBV27 to TRBJ2-3; D call uncertain. CDR3 length: 16 residues. Germline CDR1 is MNHEY and CDR2 is SMNVEV (reference sequence). Trimming removed 2 bases from V and 0 bases from J, with 12 bases in between. This chain's CDR3 is CASSLERQPSTDTQYF. For the CDR3, the DNA is TGTGCCAGCAGTTTAGAGAGGCAGCCTAGCACAGATACGCAGTATTTT.

V gene TRBV30 combines with J gene TRBJ1-1, with 7 bases fitting TRBD1. Germline-derived CDR1 and CDR2 are GTSNPN and SVGIG (reference sequence). The CDR3 has 18 residues. The J segment lost 4 bases and the V segment lost 2 bases, leaving 19 bases of the junction unmatched. CDR3 amino acids: CAWSFQGTLAGGSTEAFF. The CDR3 region has the DNA TGTGCCTGGAGTTTCCAGGGGACTCTCGCAGGGGGTAGCACTGAAGCTTTCTTT.

The chain has TRBV5-6 and TRBJ1-2, with D possibly TRBD1 on 6 matching bases. The CDR3 consists of 15 residues. CDR1 SGHDT and CDR2 YYEEEE come from the germline V gene. V gave up 0 bases and J gave up 8 bases, with 17 bases separating them. This CDR3 is CASSLAGSGAGGYTF. CDR3 sequence (DNA): TGTGCCAGCAGCTTGGCCGGTTCAGGGGCGGGCGGCTACACCTTC.